This T cell receptor beta chain was recorded in a study of T cell repertoires in cytomegalovirus infection. About the study: Evidence of both CMV infection and a matching HLA type came from public TCR beta signatures.

This clonotype has ten or more counts. As yet, its antigen is unknown. This CDR3 contains 15 residues. The V gene lost 9 bases and the J gene lost 0 bases, with 17 bases spanning the gap. Germline V gives CDR1 LNHDA, CDR2 SQIVND (reference sequence). General study results and limits: Dominating the ex vivo response were HLA-C-restricted CMV-specific TCR beta clonotypes.

A single record per CDR3 protein comes from TCRdb applying MiXCR to the reads. This sample yields some 300,000 distinct CDR3 sequences, of which approximately 10% are seen a single time; approximately 2.4% belongs to the top ten. This sequence joins TRBV19 and TRBJ1-1; a weak D match, TRBD1 (6 bases). This receptor was obtained from a human donor in good health (CMV status not recorded). Some clones in this sample may be carry-over from other donors' samples. Sequencing was performed on PBMCs. This CDR3 reads CASDRGRTVNTEAFF. The CDR3 DNA reads TGTGCCAGCGATCGGGGTCGGACAGTGAACACTGAAGCTTTCTTT.